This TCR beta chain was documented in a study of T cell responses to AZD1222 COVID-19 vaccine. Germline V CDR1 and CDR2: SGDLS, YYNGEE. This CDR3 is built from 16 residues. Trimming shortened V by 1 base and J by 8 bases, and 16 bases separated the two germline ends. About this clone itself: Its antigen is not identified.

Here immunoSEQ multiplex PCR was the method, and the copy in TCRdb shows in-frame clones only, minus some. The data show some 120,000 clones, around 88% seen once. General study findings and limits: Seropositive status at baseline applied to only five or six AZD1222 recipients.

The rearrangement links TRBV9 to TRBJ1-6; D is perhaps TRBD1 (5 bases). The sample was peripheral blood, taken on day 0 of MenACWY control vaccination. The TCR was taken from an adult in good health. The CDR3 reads CASSVSLPGADSPLHF. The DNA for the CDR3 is TGTGCCAGCAGCGTATCTTTGCCCGGGGCTGATTCACCCCTCCACTTT. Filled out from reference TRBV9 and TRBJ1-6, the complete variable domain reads DSGVTQTPKHLITATGQRVTLRCSPRSGDLSVYWYQQSLDQGLQFLIQYYNGEERAKGNILERFSAQQFPDLHSELNLSSLELGDSALYFCASSVSLPGADSPLHFGNGTRLTVT.